The following is a T cell receptor (beta chain) sequence with its context. This entry is derived from a study of T cells after yellow fever vaccination. The ends were cut back, 1 base at V and 3 bases at J, with 12 bases in the middle. The length of the CDR3 is 15 residues. CDR1 is SGHVS, CDR2 FQNEAQ, per germline. A universal primer site and UMIs were added as TCR cDNA was made by 5'RACE template switching. TCRdb itself ran the 5' RACE reads through MiXCR, one entry per CDR3 protein. Altogether 300,000 to 400,000 distinct CDR3 sequences are present, roughly 8.6% being singletons, with the ten largest covering around 17%.

This receptor was identified in a man younger than 30 who received the YFV17D yellow fever vaccine. The sequencing here drew on PBMCs, taken 35 to 50 days after the first yellow fever vaccination. This rearrangement joins TRBV7-8 to TRBJ1-1; possibly TRBD1 for D (6 bases). The CDR3 DNA follows: TGTGCCAGCAGCTTAGACAGGGCGGAGTACACTGAAGCTTTCTTT. Its protein is CASSLDRAEYTEAFF.